Following are 2 T cell receptor beta chains from one sample sequenced in a study of T-cell reconstitution after alpha-beta-depleted transplantation in children. Unique molecular identifiers were used in preparing the TCRbeta library. MiXCR, applied by TCRdb to the PCR reads, yields one record per CDR3 protein. The data show roughly 200,000 distinct CDR3 sequences, with more than 6.5% seen just once and 3% held by the top ten. The material was PBMCs from the stem cell graft donor, obtained from the stem cell graft. The receptors were sampled from a human donor who donated a stem cell graft to a child with Wiskott-Aldrich syndrome.

A few counts support this clonotype. The rearrangement links TRBV28 to TRBJ1-3, with D possibly TRBD1 on 6 matching bases. In germline, CDR1 is MDHEN, CDR2 SYDVKM. The CDR3 totals 12 residues. V lost 10 bases, J lost 4 bases, and 11 bases lay in between. CDR3 nucleotides: TGTGCCACCCGGGACATCGGAAACACCATATATTTT. Translating it yields CATRDIGNTIYF.

There are many counts of this clonotype. The chain uses TRBV3-1 and TRBJ1-3; no clear D. The germline V and J ends were trimmed by 3 bases and 2 bases, with 5 bases remaining between them. Per the germline V gene, CDR1 is LGHDT and CDR2 is YNNKEL (reference sequence). The CDR3 runs 13 residues. CDR3 DNA: TGTGCCAGCAGCCAGCCTGCTGGAAACACCATATATTTT. This sequence encodes CASSQPAGNTIYF.